This T cell receptor beta chain comes out of a study of cytotoxic CD8 clonotypes in ibrutinib-treated CLL. Assay: immunoSEQ multiplex PCR; the TCRdb copy retains only in-frame clones and omits some. The data hold more than 200,000 clones, with under 75% observed a single time. The CDR3 sequence is 14 residues long. V lost 10 bases and J lost 4; bases outside the gene matches: 7. The V gene's germline CDR1 is ENHRY and CDR2 SYGVKD. This sample comprised PBMCs, obtained after 24 months of ibrutinib treatment. The chain joins TRBV10-3 to TRBJ2-6; 7 bases align to TRBD1. This sequence was found in a human donor with chronic lymphocytic leukemia. The CDR3 protein is CATTQGSGANVLTF. CDR3 bases: TGTGCCACCACACAGGGGTCCGGGGCCAACGTCCTGACTTTC.